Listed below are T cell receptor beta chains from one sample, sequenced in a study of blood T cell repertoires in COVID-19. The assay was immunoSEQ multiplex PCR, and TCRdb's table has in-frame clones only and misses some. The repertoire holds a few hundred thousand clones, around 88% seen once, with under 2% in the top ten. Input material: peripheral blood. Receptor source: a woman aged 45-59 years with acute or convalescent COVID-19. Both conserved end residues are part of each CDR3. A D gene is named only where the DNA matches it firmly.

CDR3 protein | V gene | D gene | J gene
CAITGDPRNEQFF | TRBV10-3 | . | TRBJ2-1
CASSFGGVALKNIQYF | TRBV7-2 | . | TRBJ2-4
CASSQVNRRDFTGELFF | TRBV4-1 | . | TRBJ2-2
CASSTAGTRSREQYF | TRBV27 | TRBD2 | TRBJ2-7
CAWSDRVWRTEAFF | TRBV30 | . | TRBJ1-1
CASSLMSDYEQYF | TRBV28 | . | TRBJ2-7
CASSPSWREQYF | TRBV7-9 | . | TRBJ2-7
CASSLGLGAGNEQFF | TRBV7-9 | . | TRBJ2-1
CASSLRGYEQYF | TRBV28 | . | TRBJ2-7
CASISADRGRPNTEAFF | TRBV28 | TRBD1 | TRBJ1-1
CASSPPGARTEAFF | TRBV6-5 | . | TRBJ1-1
CASSPPGVLYGYTF | TRBV7-3 | . | TRBJ1-2
CASSGAAGGYEQYF | TRBV18 | . | TRBJ2-7
CASRWTGENQPQHF | TRBV19 | TRBD1 | TRBJ1-5
CASSNARVVGQPQHF | TRBV21-1 | . | TRBJ1-5
CASRPPLAGGGEEQFF | TRBV5-1 | TRBD2 | TRBJ2-1
CARSRQTSGEIGNEQFF | TRBV5-3 | TRBD2 | TRBJ2-1
CASGYDRGTGESNQPQHF | TRBV27 | TRBD1 | TRBJ1-5
CASSPGDRGTEKLFF | TRBV6-5 | TRBD1 | TRBJ1-4
CASSRGTLNTEAFF | TRBV13 | . | TRBJ1-1
CASRGGTSINEQFF | TRBV5-1 | TRBD2 | TRBJ2-1
CASSLAQGMGEKLFF | TRBV5-1 | . | TRBJ1-4
CAIRTAGAYEQYF | TRBV28 | TRBD2 | TRBJ2-7
CASSQGLAETQYF | TRBV14 | TRBD2 | TRBJ2-5
CASSQDRGGPPYEQYF | TRBV14 | . | TRBJ2-7
CASSLGGRDTEAFF | TRBV5-4 | . | TRBJ1-1
CASSGQGNPTNEKLFF | TRBV5-4 | . | TRBJ1-4
CASSLDPHSNYGYTF | TRBV7-8 | . | TRBJ1-2
CASSKGTGNQPQHF | TRBV27 | TRBD1 | TRBJ1-5
CASSSRDRASYEQYF | TRBV4-1 | TRBD1 | TRBJ2-7
CASSESGQKETQYF | TRBV5-1 | . | TRBJ2-5
CASSVGLAGVQETQYF | TRBV7-3 | TRBD2 | TRBJ2-5
CASSSLASGNTIYF | TRBV5-4 | . | TRBJ1-3
CASSLPSVGGELFF | TRBV5-1 | . | TRBJ2-2
CASSPRQETKNIQYF | TRBV4-2 | . | TRBJ2-4
CASSYGGIYGYTF | TRBV6-2/TRBV6-3 | . | TRBJ1-2
CASSQEKLAGGTDTGELFF | TRBV4-2 | TRBD2 | TRBJ2-2
CAISTGGSPLHF | TRBV10-3 | . | TRBJ1-6
CASSPPKTSYEQYF | TRBV18 | . | TRBJ2-7
CASSPQGAPNEKLFF | TRBV7-2 | TRBD1 | TRBJ1-4
CASSAGTGDGYTF | TRBV9 | TRBD1 | TRBJ1-2
CASSSGLAGEYF | TRBV28 | TRBD2 | TRBJ2-4
CASWADRGPMDGYTF | TRBV5-4 | TRBD1 | TRBJ1-2
CSASATSGTGELFF | TRBV20-1 | TRBD2 | TRBJ2-2